Sequencing of this TCR beta chain was carried out in a study of PD-1 blockade in classical Hodgkin lymphoma. Study results and limitations: In newly diagnosed patients, baseline TCR diversity was reportedly below that of healthy donors. CD4+ TCR diversity climbed significantly by C4D1, unlike CD8+ TCR diversity. The baseline diversity of complete responders showed similarity to that of newly diagnosed patients.

Sequencing was performed with immunoSEQ multiplex PCR; in TCRdb, only in-frame clones are kept and a portion is missing. The table records approximately 98,000 clones, about nine tenths of them present only once. All patients experienced relapse after autologous stem cell transplantation, and brentuximab vedotin exposure was variable. Per germline, CDR1 ENHRY and CDR2 SYGVKD. Trimming cost V 10 bases and J 6 bases, with 23 bases left between them. This CDR3 spans 15 amino acids. This clone appeared a single time. The antigen is undetermined. Source: peripheral blood mononuclear cells (PBMCs), taken before the second cycle of nivolumab. The chain couples TRBV10-3 to TRBJ2-3, with D possibly matching TRBD2 (6 bases). The source is a human donor with classical Hodgkin lymphoma. The CDR3 nucleotides are TGTGCCACCGTGGGCAGCGCTTACAGCGGGGATACGCAGTATTTT. This codes for CATVGSAYSGDTQYF.